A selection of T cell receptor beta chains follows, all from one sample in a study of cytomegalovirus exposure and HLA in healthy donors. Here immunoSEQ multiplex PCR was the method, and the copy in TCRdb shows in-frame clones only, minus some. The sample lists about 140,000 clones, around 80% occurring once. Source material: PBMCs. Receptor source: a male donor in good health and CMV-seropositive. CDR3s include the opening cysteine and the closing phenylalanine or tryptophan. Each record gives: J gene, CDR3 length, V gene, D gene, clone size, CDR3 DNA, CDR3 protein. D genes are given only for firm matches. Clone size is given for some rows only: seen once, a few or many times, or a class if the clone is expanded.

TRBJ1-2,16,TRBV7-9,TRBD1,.,TGTGCCAGCAGCTTCAGACAGGGGGTCGGTGCCTATGGCTACACCTTC,CASSFRQGVGAYGYTF
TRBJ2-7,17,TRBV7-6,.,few,TGTGCCAGCAGCTTAGGCGGTGGGGCGGTGGGCCTCGGCGAGCAGTACTTC,CASSLGGGAVGLGEQYF
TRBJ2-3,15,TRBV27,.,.,TGTGCCAGCAGTACTGGAGCTCGAATGGGTGATACGCAGTATTTT,CASSTGARMGDTQYF
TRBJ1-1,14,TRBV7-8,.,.,TGTGCCAGCAGCCCCACACAGGGTTACACTGAAGCTTTCTTT,CASSPTQGYTEAFF
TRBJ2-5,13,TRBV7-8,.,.,TGTGCCAGCAGCTTTACAGACCAAGAGACCCAGTACTTC,CASSFTDQETQYF
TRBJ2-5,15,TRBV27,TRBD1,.,TGTGCCAGCAGTTATCAGGACAGGGGTCGGGAGACCCAGTACTTC,CASSYQDRGRETQYF
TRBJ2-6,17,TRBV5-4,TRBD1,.,TGTGCCAGCAGCGGCAGACAGGGGGCCTCTGGGGCCAACGTCCTGACTTTC,CASSGRQGASGANVLTF
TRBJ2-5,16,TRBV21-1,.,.,TGTGCCAGCAGCAAAGGGTGGGTGGCGGGAGAAGAGACCCAGTACTTC,CASSKGWVAGEETQYF
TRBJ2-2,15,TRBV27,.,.,TGTGCCAGCAGGGGACAACCGATCAACACCGGGGAGCTGTTTTTT,CASRGQPINTGELFF
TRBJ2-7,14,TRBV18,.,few,TGTGCCAGCTCCCCCTCTGGGAGCTCCTACGAGCAGTACTTC,CASSPSGSSYEQYF
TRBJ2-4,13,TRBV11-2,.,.,TGTGCCAGCAGCTTAGATCAACGGGACATTCAGTACTTC,CASSLDQRDIQYF
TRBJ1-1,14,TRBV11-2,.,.,TGTGCCAGCAGTTCCGGACAAATGAACACTGAAGCTTTCTTT,CASSSGQMNTEAFF
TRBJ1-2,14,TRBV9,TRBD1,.,TGTGCCAGCAGCCCTCCAACGACAGGGGGTGTCTACACCTTC,CASSPPTTGGVYTF
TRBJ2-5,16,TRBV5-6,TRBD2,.,TGTGCCAGCAGCTATGGGACTAGCGGTCTCGGGGAGACCCAGTACTTC,CASSYGTSGLGETQYF
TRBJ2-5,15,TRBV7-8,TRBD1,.,TGTGCCAGCAGCTTAAGAACAGGGGCCCAAGAGACCCAGTACTTC,CASSLRTGAQETQYF
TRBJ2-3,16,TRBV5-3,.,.,TGTGCCAGAAGCCTTCGACCCCGGAGGGCCACAGATACGCAGTATTTT,CARSLRPRRATDTQYF
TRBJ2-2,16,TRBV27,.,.,TGTGCCAGCAGGTCCACTGTTGTAGCACGAACCGGGGAGCTGTTTTTT,CASRSTVVARTGELFF
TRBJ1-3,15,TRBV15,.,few,TGTGCCACCAGCCCCCAAGGGGGTGCTGGAAACACCATATATTTT,CATSPQGGAGNTIYF
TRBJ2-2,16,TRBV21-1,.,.,TGTGCCAGCAGCAAAGTACCACAGGGGAACACCGGGGAGCTGTTTTTT,CASSKVPQGNTGELFF
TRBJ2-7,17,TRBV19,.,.,TGTGCCAGTAGCCGACGGGACTCAAGGTACGATTCGGACGAGCAGTACTTC,CASSRRDSRYDSDEQYF
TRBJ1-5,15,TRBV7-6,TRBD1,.,TGTGCCAGCAGCCCCCGGACAGGGGGTGGACAGCCCCAGCATTTT,CASSPRTGGGQPQHF
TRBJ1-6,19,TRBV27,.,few,TGTGCCAGCAGTTTCCGAGCCGCTCCGGGGAGCTCCTATAATTCACCCCTCCACTTT,CASSFRAAPGSSYNSPLHF
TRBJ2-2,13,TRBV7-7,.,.,TGTGCTAGCAGCTTAGGTTTAGCCGGGGAGCTGTTTTTT,CASSLGLAGELFF
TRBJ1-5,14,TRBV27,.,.,TGTGCCACCGCGGACAGTAAGACTGGTCAGCCCCAGCATTTT,CATADSKTGQPQHF
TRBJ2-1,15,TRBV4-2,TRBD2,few,TGTGCCAGCAGCCCTCTAACGGGGGGGCACAATGAGCAGTTCTTC,CASSPLTGGHNEQFF
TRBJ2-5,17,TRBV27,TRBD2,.,TGTGCCAGCAGTTTTCTAGCGGGAGGCCGGTACCAAGAGACCCAGTACTTC,CASSFLAGGRYQETQYF
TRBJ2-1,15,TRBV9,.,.,TGTGCCAGCACCCCAAGTCGAGTCTCCTACAATGAGCAGTTCTTC,CASTPSRVSYNEQFF
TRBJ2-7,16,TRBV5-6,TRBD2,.,TGTGCCAGCAGCACAGTGGGACTAGCGGGGCCTTACGAGCAGTACTTC,CASSTVGLAGPYEQYF
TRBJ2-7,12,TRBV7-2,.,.,TGTGCCAGCAGCTTTGTCGACTACGAGCAGTACTTC,CASSFVDYEQYF
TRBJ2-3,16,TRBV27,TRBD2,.,TGTGCCAGCAGGGAGCAGGGGACTAGTCTCCCCGGTACGCAGTATTTT,CASREQGTSLPGTQYF
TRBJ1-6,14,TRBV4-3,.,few,TGCGCCAGCAGCCAAGGACAGGATAATTCACCCCTCCACTTT,CASSQGQDNSPLHF
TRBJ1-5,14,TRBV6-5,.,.,TGTGCCAGCAGTTACGCCGGCTCCGGGCAGCCCCAGCATTTT,CASSYAGSGQPQHF
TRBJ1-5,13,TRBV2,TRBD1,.,TGTGCCAGCAGGGGACAGGGGGAAATGCCCCAGCATTTT,CASRGQGEMPQHF
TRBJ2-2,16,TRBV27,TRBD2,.,TGTGCCAGCAGTTACGGACTAGCGGGGGTCACCGGGGAGCTGTTTTTT,CASSYGLAGVTGELFF
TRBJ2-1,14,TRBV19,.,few,TGTGCCAGTAAAGGCGACATTTGGTACAATGAGCAGTTCTTC,CASKGDIWYNEQFF
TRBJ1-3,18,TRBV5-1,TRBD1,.,TGCGCCAGCAGCTTGTCAGGGGGACAACAAATCTCTGGAAACACCATATATTTT,CASSLSGGQQISGNTIYF
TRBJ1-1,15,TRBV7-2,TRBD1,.,TGTGCCAGCAGCTTGGTCGGACAGGGGGCTACTGAAGCTTTCTTT,CASSLVGQGATEAFF
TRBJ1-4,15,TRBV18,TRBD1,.,TGTGCCAGCTCACCCGGACAGGGAGCTAATGAAAAACTGTTTTTT,CASSPGQGANEKLFF
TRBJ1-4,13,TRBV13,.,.,TGTGCCAGCAGCTTGCAGGGTCGGGAAAAACTGTTTTTT,CASSLQGREKLFF
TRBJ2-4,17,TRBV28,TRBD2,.,TGTGCCAGCAGTTTAGTCTCAGGCGGGAGGGCCAAAAACATTCAGTACTTC,CASSLVSGGRAKNIQYF
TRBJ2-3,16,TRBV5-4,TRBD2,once,TGTGCCAGCAGCCCTACTAGCGGGAGTGTTTCGTATACGCAGTATTTT,CASSPTSGSVSYTQYF
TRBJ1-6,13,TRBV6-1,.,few,TGTGCCAGCAGTGAAGTGGAGAATTCACCCCTCCACTTT,CASSEVENSPLHF
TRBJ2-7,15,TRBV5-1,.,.,TGCGCCAGCAGCCTGGCACCCGGACTCTCCTACGAGCAGTACTTC,CASSLAPGLSYEQYF
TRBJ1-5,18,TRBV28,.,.,TGTGCCAGCAGTTTCCTCCCATCGTCCGGGGTTAGCAATCAGCCCCAGCATTTT,CASSFLPSSGVSNQPQHF
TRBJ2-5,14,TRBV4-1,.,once,TGCGCCAGCAGCCAATTAGGGGGACGGGAGACCCAGTACTTC,CASSQLGGRETQYF
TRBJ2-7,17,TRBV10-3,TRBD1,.,TGTGCCATCAGTGAGGCCTCTTCCGGGACAGGGGGTTCGGGGCAGTACTTC,CAISEASSGTGGSGQYF